This T cell receptor beta chain stems from a study of T cells after posttransplantation cyclophosphamide (dated by TCRdb to the mid-2010s). At the level of the whole study: T cell repertoire reconstitution was tracked by TRB sequencing after myeloablative bone marrow transplantation in which posttransplantation cyclophosphamide was used as GVHD prophylaxis. Samples from roughly 32 PTCy-treated patients, along with samples from roughly 15 of their related bone marrow donors, underwent antigen receptor sequencing. TRB sequencing was performed on blood from all 35 or so PTCy patients with 1-year posttransplant specimens. In 3 patients, up to roughly 3 additional blood samples taken between 2 and 5.2 years after transplant also underwent TRB sequencing, as did pretransplant blood from a handful of patients. Because TRA and TRB clonality correlated tightly in 9 samples, later TCR analyses were limited to TRB. Public TRB sequences were queried against a database of over 3,500 sequences associated with responses to pathogens, tumor antigens, self-antigens and alloantigens. Overall study outcomes, separate from this receptor: Donor-recipient similarity was low at 1-2 months but increased during the first year, and donor CD8+ memory clones often dominated later blood repertoires. The TRB repertoires of T cells infiltrating skin or the GI tract showed only limited overlap with the TRB repertoires found in blood. Across a few dozen patients, TRB clonality was highly associated with recipient CMV seropositivity and CMV reactivation, and diversity in PTCy patients was similar to diversity in CNI/methotrexate controls.

TRB sequencing was run on genomic DNA with either the immunoSEQ assay at survey resolution or the hsTCRB kit. The paper's processing steps were these. Initial read processing used immunoSEQ software, and repertoire analyses used the LymphoSeq R package. For each TRB dataset, clonality was calculated as 1 minus normalized Shannon entropy, and the Gini coefficient was computed as well. To infer phenotypes in unsorted samples, TRB sequences from sorted subsets of the recipient or donor were mapped onto unsorted samples from the same recipient. TCRdb carries this immuneACCESS record with in-frame sequences only. Its versions omit some clonotypes, under half of them owing to an unresolved V gene in the studies checked, with the rest unexplained. V and J calls and clone size are copied from that table; D and trimming were computed from the DNA. This sample has 40,000 to 55,000 clones, none of them a singleton. The top ten clones comprise 2.2% of the sample.

On the day of marrow donation, related bone marrow donors gave peripheral blood samples. Peripheral blood and bone marrow mononuclear cells were isolated by Ficoll-Hypaque density centrifugation and were cryopreserved. Based on the germline V gene, the CDR1 and CDR2 sequences are SGDLS and YYNGEE. The CDR3 measures 15 amino acids from cysteine to phenylalanine. CDR3 DNA is the only sequence kept; it has 45 bases, read in frame from the first base. With respect to this clone: Its antigen is still unknown. Base qualities were left out, and no much larger clone turns up one base away.

The sample taken for sequencing was PBMCs. The sequence links TRBV9 to TRBJ2-5; no confident D gene assignment can be made. The J call is in doubt because the DNA end fits TRBJ2-7 better. This receptor was obtained from a middle-aged man in good health, CMV-negative, and a related stem cell transplant donor. The nucleotide sequence reads TGTGCCAGCAGCGCTTCGCTGGGCATCACCTACGAGCAGTACTTC. This translates into CASSASLGITYEQYF.